Following are 20 T cell receptor beta chains from one sample sequenced in a study of blood T cell repertoires in COVID-19. The table came from immunoSEQ multiplex PCR; TCRdb's copy has only in-frame clones and leaves some out. The data show around 170,000 clones, approximately 86% seen once. The specimen sequenced was peripheral blood. All receptors derive from a woman under 40 with active or convalescent COVID-19.

The rearrangement joins TRBV6-2 or TRBV6-3 to TRBJ2-2; 8 bases are shared with TRBD2. Germline CDR1 reads MNHEY; CDR2 reads SVGEGT. Trimming cost V 3 bases and J 4 bases; bases outside gene matches: 4. The CDR3 is 15 amino acids. This CDR3 reads CASSYVAGSTGELFF. The CDR3 coding sequence is TGTGCCAGCAGTTATGTAGCGGGAAGCACCGGGGAGCTGTTTTTT.

V gene TRBV29-1 combines with J gene TRBJ1-2, with 8 bases that match TRBD1. Trimming took 1 base from V and 8 from J; bases not matched to a gene: 12. Germline lookup yields CDR1 SQVTM and CDR2 ANQGSEA. The CDR3 totals 15 residues. CDR3: CSVEVLGQGARGYTF. The CDR3 DNA sequence: TGCAGCGTTGAAGTATTAGGTCAGGGGGCGCGGGGCTACACCTTC.

The chain joins TRBV2 to TRBJ1-2; tentative D call: TRBD1 (6 bases). In germline, CDR1 is SNHLY, CDR2 FYNNEI. The CDR3 consists of 16 residues. V lost 5 bases to trimming and J lost 0 bases, with 16 bases between them. CDR3 nucleotides: TGTGCCAGCAGTAAGTTACCAGACAGGACTAACTATGGCTACACCTTC. This encodes CASSKLPDRTNYGYTF.

The chain recombines TRBV5-8 with TRBJ1-1; D unclear. Trimming shortened V by 2 bases and J by 1 base, and 9 bases separated the two germline ends. This CDR3 comprises 14 residues. Germline CDR1 reads SGHTS; CDR2 reads YDEGEE. For the CDR3, the DNA is TGTGCCAGCAGCTTTCGGGAACCGAACACTGAAGCTTTCTTT. Translation gives CASSFREPNTEAFF. The full variable domain, completed using reference TRBV5-8 and TRBJ1-1, is EAGVTQSPTHLIKTRGQQATLRCSPISGHTSVYWYQQALGLGLQFLLWYDEGEERNRGNFPPRFSGRQFPNYSSELNVNALELEDSALYLCASSFREPNTEAFFGQGTRLTVV.

The V call is TRBV18, the J call TRBJ1-4; D is undetermined. This CDR3 has 17 amino acids. The ends were cut back, 2 bases at V and 0 bases at J, with 13 bases in the middle. The V gene's germline CDR1 is KGHSH and CDR2 LQKENI. CDR3 region: CASSPSPLGATNEKLFF. CDR3 DNA: TGTGCCAGCTCACCATCCCCCCTCGGAGCAACTAATGAAAAACTGTTTTTT.

The gene calls are TRBV5-4 and TRBJ2-1; D perhaps matches TRBD1 (5 bases). The CDR3 covers 16 residues. With 0 bases removed from V and 5 bases from J, the gap between germline ends came to 15 bases. Germline CDR1 SGHNT, CDR2 YYREEE (reference sequence). CDR3 coding DNA: TGTGCCAGCAGCTTGGAGGGGCTCTCCGGGCACAATGAGCAGTTCTTC. Protein product: CASSLEGLSGHNEQFF.

The gene calls are TRBV9 and TRBJ1-5; tentative D call: TRBD1 (6 bases). Germline assignment: CDR1 SGDLS and CDR2 YYNGEE. The CDR3 spans 16 residues. Trimming removed 0 bases at V and 1 base at J, with 11 bases between. This CDR3 is CASSVDSGQSNQPQHF. CDR3 coding DNA: TGTGCCAGCAGCGTAGACAGTGGACAGAGCAATCAGCCCCAGCATTTT.

The chain couples TRBV6-5 to TRBJ2-3; D possibly corresponds to TRBD1 (5 bases). The V gene's germline CDR1 is MNHEY and CDR2 SVGAGI. The length of the CDR3 is 16 residues. Trimming shortened V by 0 bases and J by 2 bases, and 12 bases separated the two germline ends. The CDR3 DNA is TGTGCCAGCAGTTACTCAGGAGAAGGGGTCACAGATACGCAGTATTTT. Its protein is CASSYSGEGVTDTQYF.

This chain uses TRBV27 with TRBJ2-1; D gene uncertain. V was trimmed by 2 bases and J by 4 bases, leaving 9 bases between them. CDR1 and CDR2 (germline): MNHEY, SMNVEV (reference sequence). The CDR3 spans 14 residues. The CDR3 sequence: CASSLRLDYNEQFF. The CDR3 nucleotides read TGTGCCAGCAGTTTAAGGCTAGATTACAATGAGCAGTTCTTC.

The CDR3 coding sequence is TGTGCCACCAGCAGAGAGTACGGCGGCTACGAGCAGTACTTC. It specifies CATSREYGGYEQYF. V is TRBV15 and J is TRBJ2-7; D uncertain. Germline V gives CDR1 LNHNV, CDR2 YYDKDF (reference sequence). The CDR3 has 14 residues. The V end was cut by 0 bases, the J end by 3 bases, with 9 bases between.

This rearrangement joins TRBV24-1 to TRBJ1-5; D ambiguous. Germline V CDR1 and CDR2: KGHDR, SFDVKD. The CDR3 runs to 14 residues. The germline V and J ends were trimmed by 5 bases and 0 bases, with 7 bases remaining between them. DNA of the CDR3: TGTGCCACCAGTGTGAGTAATAGCAATCAGCCCCAGCATTTT. Its translation: CATSVSNSNQPQHF.

V is TRBV27 and J is TRBJ1-3; TRBD1 aligns across 8 bases. This CDR3 region has 18 residues. The V and J ends lost 7 bases and 0 bases, in that order; junction bases with no gene match: 14. Germline lookup yields CDR1 MNHEY and CDR2 SMNVEV (reference sequence). The CDR3 DNA reads as TGTGCCAGCAAAGCATTGGACAGGGTGAAAAGCTCTGGAAACACCATATATTTT. This codes for CASKALDRVKSSGNTIYF.

This sequence joins TRBV18 and TRBJ1-4; no clear D gene. The ends were cut back, 0 bases at V and 5 bases at J, with 16 bases in the middle. The CDR3 covers 17 residues. The V gene's germline CDR1 is KGHSH and CDR2 LQKENI. The chain's CDR3 is CASSPPVGEGSNEKLFF. In DNA form, the CDR3 reads TGTGCCAGCTCACCACCGGTGGGCGAGGGCTCAAATGAAAAACTGTTTTTT.

The genes are TRBV28 and TRBJ2-5; TRBD2 is a possible D gene (5 bases). V was trimmed by 8 bases and J by 5 bases, leaving 18 bases between them. CDR3 length: 14 amino acids. Germline V gene data show CDR1 as MDHEN and CDR2 as SYDVKM. The CDR3 bases are TGTGCCAGCGCCCCTCGTTGGAGAGGGGAGACCCAGTACTTC. Amino acids: CASAPRWRGETQYF.

The J gene is TRBJ1-6, the V gene TRBV18, with 7 bases fitting TRBD1. The length of the CDR3 is 15 residues. Germline V CDR1 and CDR2: KGHSH, LQKENI. Trimming at V came to 3 bases and at J to 4 bases, leaving 3 bases not matched to a gene. The CDR3 coding sequence is TGTGCCAGCTCACCGAGGGACAGTTATAATTCACCCCTCCACTTT. Protein product: CASSPRDSYNSPLHF. The whole variable domain, filled in from reference TRBV18 and TRBJ1-6, reads NAGVMQNPRHLVRRRGQEARLRCSPMKGHSHVYWYRQLPEEGLKFMVYLQKENIIDESGMPKERFSAEFPKEGPSILRIQQVVRGDSAAYFCASSPRDSYNSPLHFGNGTRLTVT.

This clone was detected only once. CDR3 protein: CASSYSFLGTNEKLFF. The CDR3 DNA reads as TGTGCCAGCAGTTACTCGTTCTTGGGGACAAATGAAAAACTGTTTTTT. V gene TRBV6-5 combines with J gene TRBJ1-4, with D possibly being TRBD1 (6 bases). CDR1 MNHEY and CDR2 SVGAGI come from the germline V gene. Between the trimmed V and J ends, which lost 0 bases and 5 bases, there was a span of 13 bases. This CDR3 has 16 amino acids.

The J gene is TRBJ2-5, the V gene TRBV6-5, with 9 bases that match TRBD2. Germline CDR1 is MNHEY and CDR2 is SVGAGI. The V segment lost 6 bases and the J segment 5 bases; nucleotides outside the gene matches: 10. The CDR3 loop spans 15 amino acids. CDR3 in amino acids: CASRPTSGFSETQYF. The DNA of the CDR3 is TGTGCCAGCAGACCGACTAGCGGCTTCTCCGAGACCCAGTACTTC.

This chain uses TRBV19 with TRBJ2-7, with 9 bases aligning to TRBD2. The CDR3 covers 15 residues. CDR1 and CDR2 (germline): LNHDA, SQIVND (reference sequence). Unmatched junction bases numbered 5, after V lost 1 base and J lost 4 bases. CDR3 DNA: TGTGCCAGTAGTATAGGTAGCGGGAGAGCGTACGAGCAGTACTTC. It specifies CASSIGSGRAYEQYF. The full variable domain, completed using reference TRBV19 and TRBJ2-7, is DGGITQSPKYLFRKEGQNVTLSCEQNLNHDAMYWYRQDPGQGLRLIYYSQIVNDFQKGDIAEGYSVSREKKESFPLTVTSAQKNPTAFYLCASSIGSGRAYEQYFGPGTRLTVT.

The chain uses TRBV29-1 and TRBJ2-1; D ambiguous. CDR1 SQVTM and CDR2 ANQGSEA come from the germline V gene. The CDR3 has 12 residues. V lost 2 bases and J 4 bases, leaving 6 bases between the germline ends. The CDR3 DNA reads TGCAGCGTTGAATGGCAGTACAATGAGCAGTTCTTC. Amino acid sequence: CSVEWQYNEQFF.

V usage is TRBV5-6 and J usage is TRBJ2-3, with D perhaps TRBD1 (5 bases). The length of the CDR3 is 14 residues. With 1 base removed from V and 6 bases from J, the gap between germline ends came to 12 bases. CDR1 and CDR2 from the germline V gene are SGHDT and YYEEEE. The CDR3 nucleotides read TGTGCCAGCAGCTTGACAGGACCCACCGATACGCAGTATTTT. Protein sequence: CASSLTGPTDTQYF. Full variable domain (rest looked up from reference TRBV5-6 and TRBJ2-3): DAGVTQSPTHLIKTRGQQVTLRCSPKSGHDTVSWYQQALGQGPQFIFQYYEEEERQRGNFPDRFSGHQFPNYSSELNVNALLLGDSALYLCASSLTGPTDTQYFGPGTRLTVL.